The 18 T cell receptor beta chains below were found in one sample sequenced in a study of identical twins. From the 5' RACE reads, TCRdb called clonotypes with MiXCR, one entry per CDR3 protein. This table holds 460,000 or so distinct CDR3 sequences, 14% found once. The same sample was also used in a study of yellow fever vaccine responses in identical twins.

The source material was CD4+ T cells sorted from blood. These receptors all stem from a woman between 18 and 29 years old in good health.

There are a few counts of this clonotype. This chain connects TRBV7-9 to TRBJ2-1; 8 bases line up with TRBD2. The CDR3 contains 14 residues. V gave up 6 bases and J gave up 6 bases; unmatched junction bases: 7. Germline CDR1 is SEHNR and CDR2 is FQNEAQ (reference sequence). Written as DNA, the CDR3 is TGTGCCAGCAGTCAGCGGGAGTTGGGCAATGAGCAGTTCTTC. This gives the protein CASSQRELGNEQFF.

The chain employs TRBV19 and TRBJ2-1, with TRBD2 matching 8 bases. This CDR3 is 15 amino acids long. Germline CDR1 is LNHDA and CDR2 is SQIVND (reference sequence). V was clipped by 7 bases and J by 7 bases; unmatched bases: 12. The CDR3 sequence: CASTAIGGLVNEQFF. The CDR3 DNA reads as TGTGCCAGTACCGCGATTGGGGGACTAGTTAATGAGCAGTTCTTC.

This clonotype was detected a few times. The rearrangement links TRBV28 to TRBJ1-2, with a possible D match to TRBD1 (6 bases). The CDR3 is 16 amino acids. Trimming cost V 5 bases and J 3 bases, with 19 bases left between them. Germline V gene sequence: CDR1 MDHEN, CDR2 SYDVKM. CDR3: CASSPGGQGSDYGYTF. The CDR3 nucleotides are TGTGCCAGCAGTCCGGGGGGGCAGGGAAGCGACTATGGCTACACCTTC.

The sample holds many counts of this clonotype. This chain connects TRBV7-2 to TRBJ2-1, with 11 nucleotides matching TRBD2. J gave up 5 bases and V 5 bases, and 5 bases lay outside the gene matches. Germline CDR1 SGHTA, CDR2 FQGNSA. The CDR3 covers 15 residues. CDR3 amino acids: CASSLTSGVHNEQFF. CDR3 DNA: TGTGCCAGCAGCCTGACTAGCGGGGTACACAATGAGCAGTTCTTC.

V is TRBV11-2 and J is TRBJ2-3; TRBD1 might be the D (6 bases). V gave up 1 base and J gave up 8 bases, with 13 bases separating them. The CDR3 is 14 amino acids. Germline V lookup: CDR1 SGHAT, CDR2 FQNNGV. CDR3 sequence (DNA): TGTGCCAGCAGCTTAGTAGTTCGGGACATTACGCAGTATTTT. It encodes CASSLVVRDITQYF.

This clonotype was counted between two and nine times. The chain's CDR3 is CSARSGTNQPQHF. The CDR3 nucleotides read TGCAGTGCTAGGTCCGGAACCAATCAGCCCCAGCATTTT. This chain links TRBV20-1 with TRBJ1-5; D uncertain. Germline lookup yields CDR1 DFQATT and CDR2 SNEGSKA (reference sequence). Trimming removed 3 bases at V and 3 bases at J, with 9 bases between. This CDR3 region has 13 residues.

This sequence joins TRBV19 and TRBJ2-1; TRBD2 agrees at 8 bases. The CDR3 consists of 13 residues. Germline V gene sequence: CDR1 LNHDA, CDR2 SQIVND (reference sequence). V was pared by 5 bases and J by 6 bases, with 3 bases of the junction left unmatched. The CDR3: CASSRSGGNEQFF. The CDR3 bases are TGTGCCAGTAGTCGGAGCGGGGGCAATGAGCAGTTCTTC.

In this sample, this clonotype turned up a few times. The chain recombines TRBV6-5 with TRBJ2-1; possibly TRBD1 for D (5 bases). The CDR3 length is 14 residues. The V gene lost 0 bases and the J gene lost 12 bases, with 15 bases spanning the gap. Germline loops: CDR1 MNHEY, CDR2 SVGAGI. The CDR3 here is CASSYSAGWLGQFF. CDR3 coding DNA: TGTGCCAGCAGTTACTCTGCAGGGTGGTTGGGGCAGTTCTTC.

The chain uses TRBV29-1 and TRBJ1-2; the D gene is possibly TRBD1 (6 bases). Germline CDR1 SQVTM, CDR2 ANQGSEA. V dropped 7 bases and J dropped 2 bases, with 11 bases sitting between them. This CDR3 is built from 12 residues. As DNA, the CDR3 is TGCAGCGCTCCGGGACACAACTATGGCTACACCTTC. Encoded protein: CSAPGHNYGYTF.

In its sample, this clonotype was seen a few times. The rearrangement uses TRBV13 and TRBJ1-5; D remains unclear. The CDR3 is 13 amino acids. Germline-derived CDR1 and CDR2 are PRHDT and FYEKMQ (reference sequence). V was pared by 3 bases and J by 0 bases, with 3 bases between. The CDR3 is CASSFSSNQPQHF. CDR3 sequence (DNA): TGTGCCAGCAGCTTTTCTAGCAATCAGCCCCAGCATTTT.

This clonotype was seen more than once but under ten times. V and J are TRBV5-1 and TRBJ2-5, with D perhaps matching TRBD2 (6 bases). The CDR3 is 15 amino acids. Germline V gene sequence: CDR1 SGHRS, CDR2 YFSETQ. Trimming stripped 5 bases from V and 4 bases from J, with 18 bases between. The CDR3 nucleotides are TGCGCCAGCAGATCCGGGACTTTGCCCACAGAGACCCAGTACTTC. Amino acids: CASRSGTLPTETQYF. The variable domain in full, with the rest retrieved from reference TRBV5-1 and TRBJ2-5, is KAGVTQTPRYLIKTRGQQVTLSCSPISGHRSVSWYQQTPGQGLQFLFEYFSETQRNKGNFPGRFSGRQFSNSRSEMNVSTLELGDSALYLCASRSGTLPTETQYFGPGTRLLVL.

There are a few counts of this clonotype. The rearrangement links TRBV5-1 to TRBJ2-5; 8 nucleotides line up with TRBD1. The germline gives CDR1 SGHRS, CDR2 YFSETQ. J gave up 6 bases and V 4 bases, and 5 bases lay outside the gene matches. The CDR3 has 13 residues. The CDR3 loop reads CASSSDRGQTQYF. For the CDR3, the DNA is TGCGCCAGCAGCAGTGACAGGGGACAGACCCAGTACTTC.

This clonotype was counted only a few times. This sequence joins TRBV28 and TRBJ2-1; 12 nucleotides match TRBD2. The germline V gene has CDR1 MDHEN and CDR2 SYDVKM. J was trimmed by 6 bases and V by 6 bases; bases with no gene match: 12. This CDR3 is 17 amino acids long. The CDR3 spells CASSTQRGLAGSNEQFF. The CDR3 DNA follows: TGTGCCAGCAGCACTCAAAGGGGACTAGCGGGTTCCAATGAGCAGTTCTTC.

This clonotype turned up a few times. The chain recombines TRBV14 with TRBJ2-7; D call uncertain. V lost 0 bases and J lost 6, with 12 bases in between. CDR1 SGHDN and CDR2 FVKESK come from the germline V gene. The CDR3 has 14 residues. As DNA, the CDR3 is TGTGCCAGCAGCCAAGATCCCAGGTTGGGCGAGCAGTACTTC. This codes for CASSQDPRLGEQYF.

The rearrangement joins TRBV5-6 to TRBJ2-7; TRBD1 is a possible D gene (6 bases). CDR1 is SGHDT and CDR2 is YYEEEE in the germline V gene. There are 14 residues in the CDR3. V lost 1 base to trimming and J lost 4 bases, with 12 bases between them. CDR3: CASSLFPGVYEQYF. The DNA of the CDR3 is TGTGCCAGCAGCTTGTTCCCAGGGGTATACGAGCAGTACTTC.

The chain couples TRBV15 to TRBJ2-1, with D unclear. The CDR3 sequence is 14 residues long. Trimming shortened V by 1 base and J by 6 bases, and 10 bases separated the two germline ends. Germline V CDR1 and CDR2: LNHNV, YYDKDF (reference sequence). The CDR3 sequence is CATSRATGPNEQFF. The CDR3 nucleotides are TGTGCCACCAGCAGAGCTACCGGACCCAATGAGCAGTTCTTC.

This clonotype was counted only a few times. The chain employs TRBV9 and TRBJ2-2; no definite D call. Germline V gene data show CDR1 as SGDLS and CDR2 as YYNGEE. This CDR3 is built from 16 residues. Trimming cost V 0 bases and J 3 bases, with 12 bases left between them. The CDR3 region has the DNA TGTGCCAGCAGCGTAGTGTCCAAAGGGCACACCGGGGAGCTGTTTTTT. The encoded protein is CASSVVSKGHTGELFF.

This clonotype was recorded many times. Written as DNA, the CDR3 is TGTGCCAGCTCACCATTGTCTGAGACCCAGTACTTC. It translates to CASSPLSETQYF. The rearrangement joins TRBV18 to TRBJ2-5; D gene ambiguous. Germline CDR1 KGHSH, CDR2 LQKENI. There are 12 residues in the CDR3. V was pared by 2 bases and J by 5 bases, with 6 bases between. Drawing the rest from reference TRBV18 and TRBJ2-5, the complete variable domain is NAGVMQNPRHLVRRRGQEARLRCSPMKGHSHVYWYRQLPEEGLKFMVYLQKENIIDESGMPKERFSAEFPKEGPSILRIQQVVRGDSAAYFCASSPLSETQYFGPGTRLLVL.